One and the same sample provided the 25 T cell receptor beta chains below, sequenced in a study of human T cells and chemical hapten exposure. Time point of the sample: healthy volunteer bleed at 6 weeks. Before extraction, the whole blood was not fractionated, and total RNA was taken from it. TCRdb analysed the RACE reads with MiXCR anew, one entry per CDR3 protein. Among more than 75,000 distinct CDR3 sequences listed, about 8.6% were seen once. Sequencing input: whole blood. The receptors stem from a male donor in good health. Some clones in this sample may be carry-over from other donors' samples.

This clonotype appeared a few times. The chain is built from TRBV5-1 and TRBJ2-5; D remains unclear. Germline V gives CDR1 SGHRS, CDR2 YFSETQ. Trimming pared 0 bases from V and 3 bases from J, leaving 6 bases between. The length of the CDR3 is 13 residues. CDR3 nucleotides: TGCGCCAGCAGCTTGGAAGGTGAAGAGACCCAGTACTTC. It is translated as CASSLEGEETQYF.

The rearrangement links TRBV28 to TRBJ1-1; D gene unclear. V was trimmed by 5 bases and J by 0 bases, leaving 10 bases between them. Germline CDR1 MDHEN, CDR2 SYDVKM. There are 14 residues in the CDR3. The CDR3 coding sequence is TGTGCCAGCAGTCCGCTATTTCTGAACACTGAAGCTTTCTTT. Translation gives CASSPLFLNTEAFF.

This clonotype was detected only a few times. This chain uses TRBV18 with TRBJ1-2, with TRBD1 identical over 8 bases. The junction had 3 bases not matched to a gene; V was cut back by 4 bases and J by 2 bases. The CDR3 is made up of 14 amino acids. From germline, CDR1 is KGHSH and CDR2 LQKENI. The chain's CDR3 is CASSQGQGNYGYTF. In DNA, the CDR3 is TGTGCCAGCTCACAAGGACAGGGAAACTATGGCTACACCTTC.

This clonotype has only a few counts. This chain uses TRBV6-5 with TRBJ1-5, with 10 bases aligning to TRBD1. The CDR3 is 17 residues long. V was pared by 6 bases and J by 6 bases, with 14 bases of the junction left unmatched. Germline values: CDR1 MNHEY, CDR2 SVGAGI. CDR3 loop: CASSQERVGTGVQPQHF. CDR3 nucleotides: TGTGCCAGCAGCCAGGAAAGAGTCGGGACAGGGGTTCAGCCCCAGCATTTT.

The chain joins TRBV12-3 or TRBV12-4 to TRBJ1-5; TRBD1 agrees at 10 bases. This CDR3 spans 14 amino acids. V gave up 4 bases and J gave up 6 bases; unmatched junction bases: 3. The DNA for the CDR3 is TGTGCCAGCAGTTCGACAGGGGGCGGTCAGCCCCAGCATTTT. It translates to CASSSTGGGQPQHF.

The CDR3 protein is CASSHLGEGLNNEQFF. The CDR3 DNA is TGTGCCAGCAGCCATTTGGGGGAGGGCCTAAACAATGAGCAGTTCTTC. V usage is TRBV3-1 and J usage is TRBJ2-1; 7 bases align to TRBD2. CDR1 LGHDT and CDR2 YNNKEL come from the germline V gene (reference sequence). This CDR3 spans 16 amino acids. Trimming removed 3 bases from V and 5 bases from J; junction bases left unmatched: 10.

This rearrangement joins TRBV24-1 to TRBJ2-2; TRBD1 might be the D (5 bases). The CDR3 contains 14 residues. The ends were cut back, 4 bases at V and 5 bases at J, with 10 bases in the middle. Germline CDR1 KGHDR, CDR2 SFDVKD. DNA for the CDR3: TGTGCCACCAGTGAAGCAGGGTATACCGGGGAGCTGTTTTTT. Translated: CATSEAGYTGELFF.

In its sample, this clonotype was seen a few times. The rearrangement uses TRBV6-2 or TRBV6-3 and TRBJ2-1; D call uncertain. Trimming took 3 bases from V and 6 from J, leaving 6 bases between them. This CDR3 comprises 12 residues. Germline V gene sequence: CDR1 MNHEY, CDR2 SVGEGT. CDR3 in DNA: TGTGCCAGCAGTTATCGGCGCAATGAGCAGTTCTTC. Translated: CASSYRRNEQFF.

The chain joins TRBV7-2 to TRBJ2-5; 8 bases are shared with TRBD1. V gave up 0 bases and J gave up 2 bases; unmatched junction bases: 14. This CDR3 has 19 residues. Germline V gives CDR1 SGHTA, CDR2 FQGNSA. CDR3 DNA: TGTGCCAGCAGCTTAGCGCCCCGAGGACAGGGCCTCCTTCAAGAGACCCAGTACTTC. It translates to CASSLAPRGQGLLQETQYF. The full variable domain, completed using reference TRBV7-2 and TRBJ2-5, is GAGVSQSPSNKVTEKGKDVELRCDPISGHTALYWYRQSLGQGLEFLIYFQGNSAPDKSGLPSDRFSAERTGGSVSTLTIQRTQQEDSAVYLCASSLAPRGQGLLQETQYFGPGTRLLVL.

This clonotype was recorded at least ten times. CDR3 residues: CASGGQGVQSGYTF. The CDR3 nucleotides read TGTGCCAGCGGGGGACAGGGGGTTCAAAGTGGCTACACCTTC. The chain uses TRBV25-1 and TRBJ1-2; the match to TRBD1 covers 11 bases. The CDR3 spans 14 residues. With 8 bases clipped from V and 7 bases from J, the junction kept 9 bases outside the gene matches. Per the germline V gene, CDR1 is MGHDK and CDR2 is SYGVNS.

The J gene is TRBJ2-1, the V gene TRBV3-1; 11 bases align to TRBD2. The CDR3 extends over 21 amino acids. CDR1 is LGHDT, CDR2 YNNKEL, per germline (reference sequence). Trimming removed 0 bases from V and 1 base from J; junction bases left unmatched: 14. The chain's CDR3 is CASSQDLTSGANRGSYNEQFF. DNA for the CDR3: TGTGCCAGCAGCCAAGATTTGACTAGCGGGGCCAACCGGGGGTCCTACAATGAGCAGTTCTTC.

This clonotype was seen only a few times. The chain has TRBV4-2 and TRBJ1-3; no reliable D call. Trimming took off 0 bases at V and 0 bases at J, with 12 bases between the two ends. The germline CDR1 and CDR2 sequences are LGHNA and YNFKEQ. The CDR3 has 17 amino acids. Written as DNA, the CDR3 is TGTGCCAGCAGCCAAGATTGGAAGGGAGACTCTGGAAACACCATATATTTT. Translation gives CASSQDWKGDSGNTIYF.

This clonotype has only a few counts. This chain joins TRBV6-6 and TRBJ1-4; no definite D call. Trimming took off 2 bases at V and 8 bases at J, with 3 bases between the two ends. Germline CDR1 MNHNY, CDR2 SVGAGI (reference sequence). The CDR3 contains 11 residues. The CDR3 loop is CASSYKEKLFF. The DNA for the CDR3 is TGTGCCAGCAGTTACAAGGAAAAACTGTTTTTT.

The chain employs TRBV5-1 and TRBJ1-5; the D gene is possibly TRBD1 (5 bases). The V end lost 0 bases, the J end lost 6 bases, and 13 bases lay between the germline ends. The CDR3 sequence is 15 residues long. Germline V CDR1 and CDR2: SGHRS, YFSETQ. In DNA, the CDR3 is TGCGCCAGCAGCTTGGAGGGACGGGGGTCTCAGCCCCAGCATTTT. Translated: CASSLEGRGSQPQHF.

This clonotype was counted many times. V and J are TRBV5-1 and TRBJ1-1; 8 nucleotides align to TRBD1. Losses at the gene ends were 4 bases for V and 4 bases for J; bases not matched to a gene: 12. This CDR3 has 16 residues. The germline CDR1 and CDR2 sequences are SGHRS and YFSETQ. The CDR3 sequence is CASSRGQGPGFTEAFF. The CDR3 DNA sequence: TGCGCCAGCAGCCGCGGACAGGGCCCAGGTTTCACTGAAGCTTTCTTT.

This rearrangement joins TRBV10-2 to TRBJ2-3; 9 nucleotides match TRBD2. Looked up from germline, CDR1 is WSHSY and CDR2 is SAAADI. V shed 5 bases, J shed 2 bases, and the junction held 11 bases outside the gene matches. This CDR3 has 17 residues. In nucleotides, the CDR3 is TGCGCCAGCAGTCCACCGGGAGCGGGGGGACTCACAGATACGCAGTATTTT. Residues: CASSPPGAGGLTDTQYF.

The table lists this clonotype with many counts. The chain recombines TRBV29-1 with TRBJ2-6, with 7 bases fitting TRBD1. Unmatched junction bases numbered 11, after V lost 6 bases and J lost 0 bases. Germline-derived CDR1 and CDR2 are SQVTM and ANQGSEA. This CDR3 is built from 17 residues. In DNA form, the CDR3 reads TGCAGCGTGGCCGACAGGGATCGGAACTCTGGGGCCAACGTCCTGACTTTC. Translated: CSVADRDRNSGANVLTF.

This chain uses TRBV3-1 with TRBJ2-3, with no clear D. Trimming removed 0 bases from V and 4 bases from J, with 11 bases in between. Germline V gives CDR1 LGHDT, CDR2 YNNKEL (reference sequence). The CDR3 spans 15 residues. The CDR3 DNA is TGTGCCAGCAGCCAAGATACCCCGTCGTCAGATACGCAGTATTTT. Amino acids: CASSQDTPSSDTQYF.

This clonotype was counted at least ten times. This chain uses TRBV4-1 with TRBJ2-1; TRBD2 aligns across 14 bases. The CDR3 covers 20 residues. V was clipped by 3 bases and J by 9 bases; unmatched bases: 19. CDR1 and CDR2 (germline): MGHRA, YSYEKL. CDR3 protein: CASSQTRGTSGSGRWIEQFF. The CDR3 DNA reads as TGCGCCAGCAGCCAGACACGGGGGACTAGCGGGAGTGGGCGGTGGATTGAGCAGTTCTTC.

For this clonotype: A read error may be the cause here, since a much bigger clone is one base away. The V gene is TRBV7-7, the J gene TRBJ2-7, with D perhaps being TRBD1 or TRBD2 (5 bases each). CDR3 length: 16 amino acids. CDR1 is SSHAT and CDR2 is FNYEAQ in the germline V gene (reference sequence). Trimming stripped 5 bases from V and 1 base from J, with 18 bases between. DNA of the CDR3: TGTGCCAGCAGCGACAGACACTTTGGAGGTTCCTACGAGCAGTACTTC. Amino acid sequence: CASSDRHFGGSYEQYF.

This clonotype was detected only a few times. V and J are TRBV7-2 and TRBJ1-2; 7 bases line up with TRBD1. The CDR3 is 14 residues long. CDR1 SGHTA and CDR2 FQGNSA come from the germline V gene. Germline trimming cut 3 bases from V and 3 bases from J; bases unmatched to any gene: 4. DNA for the CDR3: TGTGCCAGCAGCTTTATAGACAGGGACTATGGCTACACCTTC. It specifies CASSFIDRDYGYTF.

This clonotype was observed a handful of times. CDR3 nucleotide sequence: TGTGCCAGCAGCTTGGGCCCTTATAGCAATCAGCCCCAGCATTTT. Translation gives CASSLGPYSNQPQHF. The V call is TRBV5-6, the J call TRBJ1-5; D gene unclear. This CDR3 is 15 amino acids long. V lost 0 bases and J 0 bases, leaving 7 bases between the germline ends. From germline, CDR1 is SGHDT and CDR2 YYEEEE.

There are many counts of this clonotype. This chain connects TRBV7-3 to TRBJ2-3; possible D gene TRBD1, 5 bases. Trimming cost V 0 bases and J 4 bases, with 11 bases left between them. The germline CDR1 and CDR2 sequences are SGHTA and FQGTGA. The CDR3 sequence is 15 residues long. CDR3 nucleotides: TGTGCCAGCAGCTTAACAAGGGGCAGGGCAGATACGCAGTATTTT. It translates to CASSLTRGRADTQYF.

There are a few counts of this clonotype. This sequence joins TRBV6-2 or TRBV6-3 and TRBJ2-5; TRBD2 agrees at 7 bases. Germline lookup yields CDR1 MNHEY and CDR2 SVGEGT. CDR3 length: 15 amino acids. Trimming took 6 bases from V and 1 from J; bases not matched to a gene: 8. The DNA for the CDR3 is TGTGCCAGCAGGACGACTAGCCGGACCCAAGAGACCCAGTACTTC. Encoded protein: CASRTTSRTQETQYF.

The rearrangement uses TRBV2 and TRBJ1-4; possible D gene TRBD1, 5 bases. The CDR3 spans 18 residues. The V and J ends lost 1 base and 4 bases respectively, with 19 bases between them. Germline V gives CDR1 SNHLY, CDR2 FYNNEI. DNA of the CDR3: TGTGCCAGCAGTGAAGGTGGGAGCTCCGGGACCTATAATGAAAAACTGTTTTTT. Amino acids: CASSEGGSSGTYNEKLFF.